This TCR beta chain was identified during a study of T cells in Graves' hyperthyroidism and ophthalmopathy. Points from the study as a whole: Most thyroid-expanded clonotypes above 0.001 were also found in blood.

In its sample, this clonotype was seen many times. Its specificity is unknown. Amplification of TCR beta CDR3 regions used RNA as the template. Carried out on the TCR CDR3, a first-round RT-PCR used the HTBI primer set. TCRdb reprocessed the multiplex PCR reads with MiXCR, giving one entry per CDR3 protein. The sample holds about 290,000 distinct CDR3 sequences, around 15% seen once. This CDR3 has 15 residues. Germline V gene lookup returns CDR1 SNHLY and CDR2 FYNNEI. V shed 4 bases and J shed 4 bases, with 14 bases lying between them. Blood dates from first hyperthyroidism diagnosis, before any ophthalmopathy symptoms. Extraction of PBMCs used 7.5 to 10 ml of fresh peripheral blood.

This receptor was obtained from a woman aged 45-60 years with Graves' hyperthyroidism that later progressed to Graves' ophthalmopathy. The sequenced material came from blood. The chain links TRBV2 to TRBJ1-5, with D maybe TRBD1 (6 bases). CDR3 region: CASSVRGPGNQPQHF. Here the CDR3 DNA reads TGTGCCAGCAGTGTCAGGGGCCCCGGTAATCAGCCCCAGCATTTT.